The next 32 T cell receptor beta chains were all read from a single sample in a study of blood T cell repertoires in COVID-19. Method: immunoSEQ multiplex PCR; TCRdb's copy keeps in-frame clones and lacks some. The sample has 400,000 to 450,000 clones, roughly 89% seen once; the top ten hold less than 0.95%. The sequencing input was peripheral blood. The receptors come from a man younger than 35 with COVID-19, enrolled during active disease.

This chain uses TRBV27 with TRBJ2-6; D unresolved. This CDR3 region has 14 residues. Trimming took off 6 bases at V and 0 bases at J, with 6 bases between the two ends. Germline V CDR1 and CDR2: MNHEY, SMNVEV (reference sequence). In DNA, the CDR3 is TGTGCCAGCAGATTGGCCTCTGGGGCCAACGTCCTGACTTTC. It specifies CASRLASGANVLTF.

The rearrangement links TRBV2 to TRBJ2-7; TRBD1 agrees at 9 bases. Germline trimming cut 4 bases from V and 5 bases from J; bases unmatched to any gene: 3. The CDR3 extends over 13 amino acids. Germline CDR1 reads SNHLY; CDR2 reads FYNNEI. In nucleotides, the CDR3 is TGTGCCAGCAGTGGACAGGGGGGTAACGAGCAGTACTTC. Residues: CASSGQGGNEQYF.

The sample holds a few counts of this clone. The chain employs TRBV4-1 and TRBJ1-5; 8 nucleotides agree with TRBD1. The V gene end was trimmed by 1 base and the J gene end by 2 bases; junction bases not matched to a gene: 4. The CDR3 covers 16 residues. In germline, CDR1 is MGHRA, CDR2 YSYEKL. CDR3 protein: CASSQVGQGGNQPQHF. The CDR3 bases are TGCGCCAGCAGCCAAGTCGGACAGGGAGGCAATCAGCCCCAGCATTTT.

This sequence joins TRBV19 and TRBJ2-5; tentative D call: TRBD2 (6 bases). Germline CDR1 and CDR2: LNHDA and SQIVND (reference sequence). Trimming cost V 6 bases and J 13 bases, with 27 bases left between them. The CDR3 length is 15 residues. The CDR3 nucleotides are TGTGCCAGTAGCGCCCCTCGGAGCGGGCCGCTGTTGTGGTACTTC. Its protein is CASSAPRSGPLLWYF.

V is TRBV13 and J is TRBJ2-5; TRBD1 agrees at 9 bases. V lost 5 bases, J lost 5 bases, and 9 bases stayed unmatched. The CDR3 has 15 residues. In germline, CDR1 is PRHDT, CDR2 FYEKMQ (reference sequence). The CDR3 here is CASSTQGASGETQYF. DNA for the CDR3: TGTGCCAGCAGCACACAGGGGGCGTCTGGGGAGACCCAGTACTTC.

The chain is built from TRBV25-1 and TRBJ1-1; the D gene is possibly TRBD1 (5 bases). The CDR3 has 13 residues. Germline values: CDR1 MGHDK, CDR2 SYGVNS. V gave up 7 bases and J gave up 1 base, with 10 bases separating them. The CDR3 loop is CASKEGTNTEAFF. For the CDR3, the DNA is TGTGCCAGCAAGGAGGGGACGAACACTGAAGCTTTCTTT.

With respect to this clone: The identical CDR3 is also encoded by other nucleotide sequences in the sample. CDR3 sequence (DNA): TGTGCCAGCAGCCAAGAAAGGGGGGGAAATCAGCCCCAGCATTTT. Amino acids: CASSQERGGNQPQHF. The V and J genes are TRBV4-2 and TRBJ1-5; D may be TRBD1 (6 bases). CDR1 is LGHNA, CDR2 YNFKEQ, per germline. Between the trimmed V and J ends, which lost 0 bases and 4 bases, there was a span of 10 bases. The CDR3 has 15 residues.

The chain employs TRBV6-6 and TRBJ1-1; no clear D. V lost 2 bases to trimming and J lost 1 base, with 5 bases between them. Per the germline V gene, CDR1 is MNHNY and CDR2 is SVGAGI (reference sequence). The CDR3 is 13 amino acids. Here the CDR3 reads CASSYEENTEAFF. The CDR3, as DNA: TGTGCCAGCAGTTACGAGGAGAACACTGAAGCTTTCTTT.

The chain uses TRBV27 and TRBJ2-7, with TRBD2 matching over 9 bases. V was pared by 5 bases and J by 2 bases, with 7 bases of the junction left unmatched. This CDR3 region has 15 residues. Per the germline V gene, CDR1 is MNHEY and CDR2 is SMNVEV (reference sequence). CDR3 residues: CASSPYSGSPYEQYF. CDR3 bases: TGTGCCAGCAGTCCATATAGCGGGAGCCCCTACGAGCAGTACTTC.

The rearrangement joins TRBV6-5 to TRBJ2-7; a weak D match, TRBD1 (5 bases). CDR3 length equals 15 residues. Between the trimmed V and J ends, which lost 7 bases and 0 bases, there was a span of 16 bases. The V gene's germline CDR1 is MNHEY and CDR2 SVGAGI. In DNA, the CDR3 is TGTGCCAGCAAGCCGACAGCCGAAGGCTCCTACGAGCAGTACTTC. Translated, it gives CASKPTAEGSYEQYF.

The chain recombines TRBV7-3 with TRBJ2-7; 7 bases are shared with TRBD2. The V segment lost 2 bases and the J segment 0 bases; nucleotides outside the gene matches: 4. The CDR3 length is 15 residues. The V gene's germline CDR1 is SGHTA and CDR2 FQGTGA. Here the CDR3 DNA reads TGTGCCAGCAGCTTAGTGGGCGGGAGCTCCTACGAGCAGTACTTC. It translates to CASSLVGGSSYEQYF.

The chain uses TRBV7-8 and TRBJ2-7, with D perhaps TRBD2 (6 bases). CDR3 length: 14 residues. Trimming stripped 4 bases from V and 0 bases from J, with 10 bases between. Germline CDR1 reads SGHVS; CDR2 reads FQNEAQ. The CDR3 DNA reads as TGTGCCAGCAGCTGGGGGGACTCCTCCTACGAGCAGTACTTC. Encoded protein: CASSWGDSSYEQYF.

This clone was recorded only once. The V call is TRBV11-2, the J call TRBJ2-7; a possible D gene is TRBD2 (6 bases). Trimming removed 3 bases at V and 6 bases at J, with 15 bases between. CDR1 SGHAT and CDR2 FQNNGV come from the germline V gene. The CDR3 loop spans 14 amino acids. The chain's CDR3 is CASSFHGTGLEQYF. The CDR3 DNA reads TGTGCCAGCAGCTTTCACGGGACTGGACTCGAGCAGTACTTC.

The J gene is TRBJ2-2, the V gene TRBV7-9; 9 bases align to TRBD2. The CDR3 is made up of 16 amino acids. The trim removed 5 bases at V and 5 bases at J, leaving 9 bases unmatched. Looked up from germline, CDR1 is SEHNR and CDR2 is FQNEAQ (reference sequence). The CDR3 reads CASSLYAGGPTGELFF. CDR3 nucleotide sequence: TGTGCCAGCAGCCTCTATGCGGGAGGGCCGACCGGGGAGCTGTTTTTT.

This chain connects TRBV6-2 or TRBV6-3 to TRBJ2-7; 16 nucleotides line up with TRBD2. This CDR3 has 15 residues. Germline V gives CDR1 MNHEY, CDR2 SVGEGT. J was trimmed by 5 bases and V by 6 bases; bases with no gene match: 4. The CDR3 here is CASSPGTSGRDEQYF. CDR3 DNA: TGTGCCAGCAGCCCGGGGACTAGCGGGAGGGACGAGCAGTACTTC.

V gene TRBV2 combines with J gene TRBJ1-5; a possible D gene is TRBD1 (5 bases). Per germline, CDR1 SNHLY and CDR2 FYNNEI. This CDR3 region has 14 residues. The germline V and J ends were trimmed by 8 bases and 6 bases, with 17 bases remaining between them. The CDR3 DNA follows: TGTGCCAGCTTCCTCGGGGGTCTTGGTCAGCCCCAGCATTTT. The encoded protein is CASFLGGLGQPQHF.

The chain joins TRBV18 to TRBJ2-3, with a possible D match to TRBD2 (6 bases). V shed 2 bases and J shed 6 bases, with 12 bases lying between them. Per germline, CDR1 KGHSH and CDR2 LQKENI. The CDR3 runs 14 residues. CDR3 nucleotides: TGTGCCAGCTCACCAGGATGGGGACTCGATACGCAGTATTTT. This encodes CASSPGWGLDTQYF.

V usage is TRBV5-6 and J usage is TRBJ1-6; D perhaps matches TRBD1 (6 bases). The length of the CDR3 is 18 residues. CDR1 SGHDT and CDR2 YYEEEE come from the germline V gene. Between the trimmed V and J ends, which lost 9 bases and 0 bases, there was a span of 22 bases. The CDR3 DNA sequence: TGTGCCACCTCAGAGGGACATAGATTAAGCTCCTATAATTCACCCCTCCACTTT. It encodes CATSEGHRLSSYNSPLHF.

This chain links TRBV5-6 with TRBJ1-5, with D unclear. Germline assignment: CDR1 SGHDT and CDR2 YYEEEE. Between the trimmed V and J ends, which lost 5 bases and 0 bases, there was a span of 9 bases. The CDR3 spans 14 residues. The CDR3 nucleotides are TGTGCCAGCAGGTCTGTCTCTAGCAATCAGCCCCAGCATTTT. Translated: CASRSVSSNQPQHF.

The V gene is TRBV14, the J gene TRBJ2-7; the D is unclear. V gave up 0 bases and J gave up 5 bases, with 8 bases separating them. CDR1 SGHDN and CDR2 FVKESK come from the germline V gene. This CDR3 comprises 13 residues. The DNA of the CDR3 is TGTGCCAGCAGCCAAGAGAGTTTACACGAGCAGTACTTC. Translating gives CASSQESLHEQYF.

The V call is TRBV19, the J call TRBJ1-6; D perhaps matches TRBD1 (5 bases). Germline V gives CDR1 LNHDA, CDR2 SQIVND (reference sequence). Trimming removed 2 bases from V and 6 bases from J, with 8 bases in between. This CDR3 is built from 14 residues. In nucleotides, the CDR3 is TGTGCCAGTAGTATAATAGGGGTTAATTCACCCCTCCACTTT. This codes for CASSIIGVNSPLHF.

This clone has only one observation. This chain links TRBV3-1 (or the pseudogene TRBV3-2) with TRBJ2-5, with a possible D match to TRBD2 (6 bases). Trimming cost V 3 bases and J 5 bases, with 10 bases left between them. The CDR3 has 13 amino acids. Germline CDR1 LGHDT, CDR2 YNNKEL (reference sequence). The CDR3 sequence: CASSHFSGETQYF. The CDR3 DNA follows: TGTGCCAGCAGCCATTTTAGCGGCGAGACCCAGTACTTC.

The chain has TRBV6-5 and TRBJ2-4; weak D call: TRBD2 (7 bases). The CDR3 contains 14 residues. Germline CDR1 is MNHEY and CDR2 is SVGAGI. Deletions cut 2 bases from V and 9 bases from J, with 14 bases between. CDR3 region: CASSYRGRGRIQYF. CDR3 DNA: TGTGCCAGCAGTTACAGGGGGAGGGGTCGCATTCAGTACTTC.

This chain connects TRBV5-4 to TRBJ1-5, with D unresolved. V shed 4 bases and J shed 4 bases, with 9 bases lying between them. The CDR3 spans 13 residues. Germline V gives CDR1 SGHNT, CDR2 YYREEE (reference sequence). This CDR3 reads CASSQDWNQPQHF. CDR3 coding DNA: TGTGCCAGCAGCCAGGACTGGAATCAGCCCCAGCATTTT.

The rearrangement joins TRBV25-1 to TRBJ2-1; weak D call: TRBD2 (5 bases). With 1 base removed from V and 6 bases from J, the gap between germline ends came to 10 bases. CDR3 length equals 14 residues. Germline V gives CDR1 MGHDK, CDR2 SYGVNS. This CDR3 reads CASSELRGPNEQFF. The CDR3 region has the DNA TGTGCCAGCAGTGAATTACGGGGTCCCAATGAGCAGTTCTTC.

The chain employs TRBV18 and TRBJ1-2; 9 nucleotides agree with TRBD1. The germline CDR1 and CDR2 sequences are KGHSH and LQKENI. This CDR3 has 16 residues. J gave up 8 bases and V 3 bases, and 13 bases lay outside the gene matches. This chain's CDR3 is CASSPGTGQKNEGYTF. CDR3 bases: TGTGCCAGCTCACCCGGGACAGGGCAGAAAAATGAGGGCTACACCTTC. Combining the CDR3 with reference TRBV18 and TRBJ1-2 gives the whole variable domain NAGVMQNPRHLVRRRGQEARLRCSPMKGHSHVYWYRQLPEEGLKFMVYLQKENIIDESGMPKERFSAEFPKEGPSILRIQQVVRGDSAAYFCASSPGTGQKNEGYTFGSGTRLTVV.

The chain uses TRBV6-5 and TRBJ2-7, with 7 nucleotides matching TRBD1. Trimming removed 6 bases from V and 0 bases from J; junction bases left unmatched: 5. The CDR3 runs 14 residues. Germline lookup yields CDR1 MNHEY and CDR2 SVGAGI. The CDR3 DNA follows: TGTGCCAGCAGCCAGGGGGAGAGCTCCTACGAGCAGTACTTC. Protein: CASSQGESSYEQYF.

The V call is TRBV6-5, the J call TRBJ1-4, with D uncertain. V was clipped by 10 bases and J by 5 bases, with 20 bases between them. CDR3 length: 15 residues. The germline CDR1 and CDR2 sequences are MNHEY and SVGAGI. CDR3 sequence reads: CAIKLAAAENEKLFF. As DNA, the CDR3 is TGTGCCATCAAATTGGCGGCAGCAGAGAATGAAAAACTGTTTTTT.

The V and J genes are TRBV2 and TRBJ2-3; D possibly corresponds to TRBD2 (5 bases). Germline lookup yields CDR1 SNHLY and CDR2 FYNNEI. CDR3 length: 15 residues. V gave up 1 base and J gave up 5 bases, with 13 bases separating them. CDR3 in DNA: TGTGCCAGCAGTGAAGGGCTCGGCGAGGGAGATACGCAGTATTTT. As protein: CASSEGLGEGDTQYF.

The V gene is TRBV7-9, the J gene TRBJ1-6; D is undetermined. Germline V CDR1 and CDR2: SEHNR, FQNEAQ (reference sequence). The CDR3 runs 13 residues. The V end was cut by 5 bases, the J end by 13 bases, with 15 bases between. The DNA for the CDR3 is TGTGCCAGCAGCGCGGACCGAGCGGGGCCCCTCCACTTT. Translation: CASSADRAGPLHF.

In this sample, this clone turned up once. V is TRBV13 and J is TRBJ2-2; D is perhaps TRBD1 (5 bases). V lost 5 bases to trimming and J lost 7 bases, with 11 bases between them. This CDR3 comprises 13 residues. Germline V CDR1 and CDR2: PRHDT, FYEKMQ (reference sequence). CDR3 sequence (DNA): TGTGCCAGCAGCGGCAGGGTAATCGGGGAGCTGTTTTTT. This encodes CASSGRVIGELFF.

This clone was counted between two and nine times. V usage is TRBV21-1 and J usage is TRBJ2-1; TRBD1 is the table's D call and was not checked against the DNA. TRBV21-1 is listed as a pseudogene. This CDR3 is 19 amino acids long. The CDR3 DNA follows: TGTGCCAGCAGCAATACCCAAAGGAGGTCAGGACAGGTGAGGAATGAGCAGTTCTTC. It yields the protein CASSNTQRRSGQVRNEQFF.